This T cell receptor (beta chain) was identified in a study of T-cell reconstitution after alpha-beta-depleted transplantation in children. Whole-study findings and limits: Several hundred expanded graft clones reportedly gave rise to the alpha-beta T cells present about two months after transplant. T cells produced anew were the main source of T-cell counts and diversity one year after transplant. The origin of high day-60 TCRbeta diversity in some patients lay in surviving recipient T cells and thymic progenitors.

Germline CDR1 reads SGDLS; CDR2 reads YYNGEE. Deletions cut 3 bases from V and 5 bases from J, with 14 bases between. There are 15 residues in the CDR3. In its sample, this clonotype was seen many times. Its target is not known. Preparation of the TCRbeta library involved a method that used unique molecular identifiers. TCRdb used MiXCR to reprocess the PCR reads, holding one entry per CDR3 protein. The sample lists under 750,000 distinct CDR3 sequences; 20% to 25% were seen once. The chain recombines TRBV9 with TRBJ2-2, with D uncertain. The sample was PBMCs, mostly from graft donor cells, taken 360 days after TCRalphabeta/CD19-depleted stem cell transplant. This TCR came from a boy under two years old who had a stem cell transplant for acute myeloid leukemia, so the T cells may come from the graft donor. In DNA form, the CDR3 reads TGTGCCAGCAGCGAGATAGGCTCAGAGACCGGGGAGCTGTTTTTT. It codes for CASSEIGSETGELFF.